Sequencing of this T cell receptor (beta chain) was carried out in a study of blood T cells in healthy people across ages. Study-wide results and limits: A greater number of naive CD4+ cells and higher diversity distinguished long-lived donors from aged donors.

Worth noting for this clonotype: Its antigen remains unknown.

Combining a sample-barcoded 5' primer with a J-beta primer mix, a second PCR ran for roughly 7 to 11 cycles. Using its own MiXCR run on the 5' RACE reads, TCRdb lists one record per CDR3 protein. The repertoire includes over 1,200,000 distinct CDR3 sequences, around 59% of them detected once, and 6.7% sits in the top ten. The CDR3 covers 15 residues. Trimming took off 2 bases at V and 5 bases at J, with 18 bases between the two ends. Germline CDR1 DFQATT, CDR2 SNEGSKA (reference sequence). The sample comprised blood. V usage is TRBV20-1 and J usage is TRBJ2-5; the D is unclear. This clonotype originated in a man aged 18 to 35 in good health. CDR3 amino acids: CSARLPLGSRETQYF. The DNA of the CDR3 is TGCAGTGCTAGACTGCCTTTGGGGTCTCGGGAGACCCAGTACTTC.